One and the same sample provided the 30 T cell receptor beta chains below, sequenced in a study of CXCR3-negative and CXCR3-positive naive CD8 T cells (dated by TCRdb to the late 2010s). Antigen specificity for these receptors is unknown. The reads were generated on a NextSeq 550. The Human TCR Profiling Kit (MiLaboratory) was used to make UMI-labeled 5' RACE TRB cDNA libraries. After TCRdb reprocessed the reads, each CDR3 protein sequence was kept as one row, without DNA. The table of this sample itemizes under 150,000 distinct CDR3 sequences. 0.41% of the sample is taken by the ten largest. What the work shows at the level of the full study, not this receptor alone: Compared with CXCR3-negative naive cells, CXCR3-positive naive cells had TRB CDR3s with higher hydrophobicity (lower Kidera factor 4), lower energy, and higher strength and volume indices.

The sequencing input was naive CXCR3+ CD8+ T cells from blood. The cell subset or site tag for this specimen amounts to: CD45RO-CCR7+CD27+CD95- naive CD8+ T cells expressing CXCR3 (TNR3+). These receptors were collected from a human donor in good health. Some clones in this sample may be carry-over from other donors' samples.

The chain recombines TRBV20-1 with TRBJ2-7; TCRdb's D gene call, TRBD1, goes unchecked for lack of DNA. This CDR3 has 14 amino acids. Germline CDR1 is DFQATT and CDR2 is SNEGSKA (reference sequence). CDR3 protein: CSARNRAGFHEQYF.

The rearrangement links TRBV7-9 to TRBJ1-2; absent DNA, TCRdb's TRBD1 call cannot be checked. The germline gives CDR1 SEHNR, CDR2 FQNEAQ (reference sequence). The CDR3 has 14 amino acids. The CDR3 is CASSLGTALNSYTF.

The chain is built from TRBV6-2 or TRBV6-3 and TRBJ2-7; TCRdb reports TRBD1, a call that lacks DNA to check it against. Germline values: CDR1 MNHEY, CDR2 SVGEGT. The CDR3 runs 16 residues. This CDR3 reads CASSYPFGQRFYEQYF.

The rearrangement joins TRBV9 to TRBJ2-5. The CDR3 loop spans 15 amino acids. The germline V gene encodes CDR1 SGDLS and CDR2 YYNGEE. CDR3 in amino acids: CASSVEGADQETQYF.

The chain has TRBV7-2 and TRBJ2-6. The CDR3 runs 14 residues. The V gene's germline CDR1 is SGHTA and CDR2 FQGNSA. The CDR3 loop reads CASSLVAGANVLTF.

The CDR3 protein is CAISEVWRGDYNEQFF. The genes are TRBV10-3 and TRBJ2-1; TCRdb indicates TRBD2, and absent DNA this call remains unverified. CDR1 is ENHRY, CDR2 SYGVKD, per germline. The CDR3 loop spans 16 amino acids.

V usage is TRBV11-1 and J usage is TRBJ2-7; TCRdb lists TRBD2, though no DNA is available to test this call. The CDR3 sequence is 14 residues long. Germline loops: CDR1 SGHAT, CDR2 FQDESV (reference sequence). CDR3 sequence: CASSLEAGTYEQYF.

The J gene is TRBJ2-1, the V gene TRBV28. CDR1 and CDR2 from the germline V gene are MDHEN and SYDVKM. The CDR3 has 11 residues. The CDR3 region is CASSPRSEQFF.

The rearrangement links TRBV27 to TRBJ1-5. The CDR3 has 14 residues. Germline CDR1 and CDR2: MNHEY and SMNVEV (reference sequence). This chain's CDR3 is CASRPTYSNQPQHF.

The J gene is TRBJ1-1, the V gene TRBV5-1; TCRdb names TRBD1, which stays unverified in the absence of DNA. This CDR3 has 13 amino acids. Germline V gives CDR1 SGHRS, CDR2 YFSETQ. The CDR3: CASRYGAGTEAFF.

This chain links TRBV15 with TRBJ2-1; as DNA is missing, the TRBD1 call by TCRdb cannot be tested. The length of the CDR3 is 15 residues. CDR1 and CDR2 from the germline V gene are LNHNV and YYDKDF (reference sequence). CDR3 loop: CATSRGQGATNEQFF.

V usage is TRBV24-1 and J usage is TRBJ2-1; the TCRdb call, TRBD1, lacks DNA for checking. Germline V lookup: CDR1 KGHDR, CDR2 SFDVKD. This CDR3 comprises 15 residues. The CDR3 reads CATSTSEGAHNEQFF.

The CDR3 sequence: CASSPTRRYEQFF. The gene calls are TRBV7-9 and TRBJ2-1; with no DNA, the TCRdb D assignment of TRBD1 cannot be verified. There are 13 residues in the CDR3. The V gene's germline CDR1 is SEHNR and CDR2 FQNEAQ (reference sequence).

The V call is TRBV28, the J call TRBJ2-7; with no DNA, the TCRdb D assignment of TRBD2 cannot be verified. Germline V CDR1 and CDR2: MDHEN, SYDVKM. This CDR3 spans 16 amino acids. Here the CDR3 reads CASSTREGGWTYEQYF. The whole variable domain, filled in from reference TRBV28 and TRBJ2-7, reads DVKVTQSSRYLVKRTGEKVFLECVQDMDHENMFWYRQDPGLGLRLIYFSYDVKMKEKGDIPEGYSVSREKKERFSLILESASTNQTSMYLCASSTREGGWTYEQYFGPGTRLTVT.

This chain joins TRBV6-1 and TRBJ2-7; TCRdb calls TRBD1, which cannot be checked without DNA. CDR1 and CDR2 (germline): MNHNS, SASEGT. The CDR3 runs to 15 residues. The CDR3: CASSDGTGVPYEQYF.

The chain carries TRBV28 and TRBJ2-6; the D call of TRBD1 rests on TCRdb alone, since no DNA is present to check it. From germline, CDR1 is MDHEN and CDR2 SYDVKM. CDR3 length equals 16 residues. CDR3: CASSWTALGGANVLTF.

The chain has TRBV12-3 or TRBV12-4 and TRBJ2-1. CDR3 length: 16 residues. This CDR3 is CASSDSSGMENNEQFF.

The CDR3 sequence: CASSQDGTGGTGELFF. The chain is built from TRBV4-3 and TRBJ2-2; TCRdb reports TRBD1, a call that lacks DNA to check it against. The CDR3 totals 16 residues. The V gene's germline CDR1 is LGHNA and CDR2 YSLEER.

This chain uses TRBV12-3 or TRBV12-4 with TRBJ2-2; TCRdb reports TRBD1, a call that lacks DNA to check it against. There are 15 residues in the CDR3. CDR3 in amino acids: CASSLGQGVVGELFF.

This chain links TRBV14 with TRBJ1-2. Germline V lookup: CDR1 SGHDN, CDR2 FVKESK. The CDR3 is 13 amino acids. The CDR3 region is CASSQGTVYGYTF. The complete variable domain, with remaining parts taken from reference TRBV14 and TRBJ1-2, reads EAGVTQFPSHSVIEKGQTVTLRCDPISGHDNLYWYRRVMGKEIKFLLHFVKESKQDESGMPNNRFLAERTGGTYSTLKVQPAELEDSGVYFCASSQGTVYGYTFGSGTRLTVV.

The V and J genes are TRBV4-3 and TRBJ2-1. CDR3 size: 15 residues. Germline lookup yields CDR1 LGHNA and CDR2 YSLEER. CDR3 sequence: CASSQAADSLNEQFF.

V gene TRBV18 combines with J gene TRBJ2-3; TCRdb indicates TRBD1, and absent DNA this call remains unverified. The CDR3 loop spans 16 amino acids. Germline CDR1 and CDR2: KGHSH and LQKENI. The CDR3 reads CASSPSHRGLADTQYF.

The chain couples TRBV4-2 to TRBJ2-7. The germline gives CDR1 LGHNA, CDR2 YNFKEQ. The CDR3 is 12 amino acids. CDR3 residues: CASSQVDDEQYF.

This chain uses TRBV28 with TRBJ1-1. This CDR3 region has 16 residues. CDR1 MDHEN and CDR2 SYDVKM come from the germline V gene. CDR3 sequence: CASSLATLFPNTEAFF.

The V and J genes are TRBV28 and TRBJ2-7; the TCRdb call, TRBD2, lacks DNA for checking. The CDR3 loop spans 13 amino acids. Germline CDR1 MDHEN, CDR2 SYDVKM. CDR3 in amino acids: CASSFRRESEQYF.

This chain uses TRBV28 with TRBJ2-7; TCRdb gives TRBD2 as the D gene, but with no DNA this cannot be confirmed. This CDR3 is 15 amino acids long. Germline assignment: CDR1 MDHEN and CDR2 SYDVKM. The CDR3 spells CASSFLADSPYEHYF.

The rearrangement uses TRBV7-3 and TRBJ2-1; TCRdb's D call, TRBD2, is unchecked because there is no DNA. The V gene's germline CDR1 is SGHTA and CDR2 FQGTGA. The CDR3 is made up of 16 amino acids. CDR3 residues: CASSPRGTSMDNEQFF. Variable domain in full (rest from reference TRBV7-3 and TRBJ2-1): GAGVSQTPSNKVTEKGKYVELRCDPISGHTALYWYRQSLGQGPEFLIYFQGTGAADDSGLPNDRFFAVRPEGSVSTLKIQRTERGDSAVYLCASSPRGTSMDNEQFFGPGTRLTVL.

This chain uses TRBV7-9 with TRBJ2-3; TCRdb selects TRBD1, and the lack of DNA leaves this call unchecked. This CDR3 is built from 12 residues. In germline, CDR1 is SEHNR, CDR2 FQNEAQ (reference sequence). CDR3 amino acids: CAGGSSTDTQYF.

The V gene is TRBV20-1, the J gene TRBJ2-1; with no DNA, the TCRdb D assignment of TRBD2 cannot be verified. Per the germline V gene, CDR1 is DFQATT and CDR2 is SNEGSKA (reference sequence). The CDR3 is 15 residues long. The CDR3 region is CSARDVLGTYNEQFF.

This chain connects TRBV23-1 to TRBJ2-2; there is no DNA to check the TCRdb D call of TRBD1. TRBV23-1 is an ORF, with its function uncertain. The CDR3 runs to 18 residues. The chain's CDR3 is CASSQSGDRGQVTGELFF.